A single sample gave rise to the 10 T cell receptor beta chains below, sequenced in a study of T cell responses to AZD1222 COVID-19 vaccine. Sequenced by immunoSEQ multiplex PCR; TCRdb stores in-frame clones only, minus some. Of around 130,000 clones in the sample, around 86% were seen once. The sample in question was peripheral blood, obtained 28 days after the second AZD1222 dose. The receptors shown here come from an adult who received the AZD1222 COVID-19 vaccine.

The rearrangement joins TRBV13 to TRBJ1-1; D is ambiguous. This CDR3 has 15 amino acids. V was pared by 4 bases and J by 1 base, with 13 bases between. Germline CDR1 PRHDT, CDR2 FYEKMQ (reference sequence). The CDR3 sequence: CASSSREGWNTEAFF. CDR3 coding DNA: TGTGCCAGCAGCTCCCGTGAAGGCTGGAACACTGAAGCTTTCTTT. The full variable domain, completed using reference TRBV13 and TRBJ1-1, is AAGVIQSPRHLIKEKRETATLKCYPIPRHDTVYWYQQGPGQDPQFLISFYEKMQSDKGSIPDRFSAQQFSDYHSELNMSSLELGDSALYFCASSSREGWNTEAFFGQGTRLTVV.

The chain combines TRBV5-1 with TRBJ1-2; 7 nucleotides line up with TRBD1. The germline V gene encodes CDR1 SGHRS and CDR2 YFSETQ. CDR3 size: 14 residues. Unmatched junction bases numbered 8, after V lost 1 base and J lost 8 bases. The CDR3 sequence is CASSLPQGRGGYTF. The CDR3, as DNA: TGCGCCAGCAGCTTGCCACAGGGGAGAGGCGGCTACACCTTC. The whole variable domain, remainder taken from reference TRBV5-1 and TRBJ1-2, is KAGVTQTPRYLIKTRGQQVTLSCSPISGHRSVSWYQQTPGQGLQFLFEYFSETQRNKGNFPGRFSGRQFSNSRSEMNVSTLELGDSALYLCASSLPQGRGGYTFGSGTRLTVV.

J is TRBJ1-1 and V is TRBV7-9; no reliable D call. V lost 4 bases to trimming and J lost 0 bases, with 9 bases between them. This CDR3 contains 14 residues. Germline CDR1 reads SEHNR; CDR2 reads FQNEAQ (reference sequence). The CDR3 here is CASSYLTVNTEAFF. CDR3 nucleotides: TGTGCCAGCAGCTACTTGACCGTGAACACTGAAGCTTTCTTT.

This chain links TRBV7-9 with TRBJ2-7, with TRBD1 as a possible D gene (5 bases). Germline CDR1 and CDR2: SEHNR and FQNEAQ (reference sequence). There are 15 residues in the CDR3. V was shortened by 5 bases and J by 2 bases, with 16 bases between the two germline ends. CDR3 in DNA: TGTGCCAGCAGCCGGCCTGCAGGGATCCCCTACGAGCAGTACTTC. It encodes CASSRPAGIPYEQYF.

V and J are TRBV27 and TRBJ2-7, with 11 positions matching TRBD2. The CDR3 consists of 15 residues. Trimming cost V 2 bases and J 7 bases; bases outside gene matches: 7. In germline, CDR1 is MNHEY, CDR2 SMNVEV (reference sequence). The CDR3 protein is CASSLIAGGRREQYF. CDR3 sequence (DNA): TGTGCCAGCAGTTTAATAGCGGGGGGGCGTCGGGAGCAGTACTTC.

The chain joins TRBV9 to TRBJ1-4; D perhaps matches TRBD1 (5 bases). V was cut by 0 bases and J by 5 bases, with 17 bases left in between. The CDR3 runs to 17 residues. The germline V gene encodes CDR1 SGDLS and CDR2 YYNGEE. The CDR3 region is CASSVGAGSSRNEKLFF. The CDR3 nucleotides are TGTGCCAGCAGCGTAGGGGCAGGGAGCTCCCGGAATGAAAAACTGTTTTTT.

The chain combines TRBV19 with TRBJ2-3; maybe TRBD1 (6 bases). V lost 1 base and J lost 7, with 24 bases in between. CDR1 is LNHDA, CDR2 SQIVND, per germline (reference sequence). The CDR3 loop spans 18 amino acids. The CDR3 is CASSIAPGTPGRLNTQYF. In DNA form, the CDR3 reads TGTGCCAGTAGTATAGCCCCCGGGACACCGGGCAGGTTAAATACGCAGTATTTT.

The chain combines TRBV3-1 (or the pseudogene TRBV3-2) with TRBJ2-7; D tentatively reads TRBD1 or TRBD2 (6 bases each). Between the trimmed V and J ends, which lost 5 bases and 2 bases, there was a span of 16 bases. Germline V gene lookup returns CDR1 LGHDT and CDR2 YNNKEL (reference sequence). CDR3 length: 15 residues. The CDR3 loop is CASSTRTGAAYEQYF. CDR3 in DNA: TGTGCCAGCAGCACCCGAACGGGGGCGGCCTACGAGCAGTACTTC.

This clone turned up a few times. The chain employs TRBV7-6 and TRBJ2-2, with D unclear. The CDR3 is 13 amino acids. The V and J ends lost 3 bases and 5 bases respectively, with 7 bases between them. Germline V gives CDR1 SGHVS, CDR2 FNYEAQ. CDR3 in amino acids: CASSFEGTGELFF. In nucleotides, the CDR3 is TGTGCCAGCAGCTTCGAAGGGACCGGGGAGCTGTTTTTT.

V and J are TRBV5-5 and TRBJ2-5; 7 bases agree with TRBD1. Germline V gene data show CDR1 as SGHKS and CDR2 as YYEKEE (reference sequence). Trimming at V came to 4 bases and at J to 3 bases, leaving 9 bases not matched to a gene. CDR3 size: 15 residues. CDR3 sequence: CASSRPGTAKETQYF. The CDR3 DNA reads TGTGCCAGCAGCCGCCCCGGGACAGCCAAAGAGACCCAGTACTTC.